This passage covers 32 T cell receptor beta chains from one sample sequenced in a study of graft-versus-host responses after intestinal transplantation. Plated together were around 200,000 CFSE-labeled responder cells and around 200,000 irradiated, violet-dye-labeled stimulator cells. Some clones are missing from TCRdb's copy, which holds only in-frame ones; the method was immunoSEQ multiplex PCR. This table holds 6,600 or so clones, roughly 25% found once. Sequences were derived from alloreactive CD8+ T cells from a mixed lymphocyte reaction culture, sampled before transplantation. The subset is: CFSE-low proliferating T cells sorted from roughly 6-day pre-transplant mixed lymphocyte reaction (GvH or HvG direction). These receptors were collected from a human patient who was an organ donor for intestinal transplantation.

This clone was counted a few times. The rearrangement joins TRBV18 to TRBJ2-7; 7 positions agree with TRBD1. The CDR3 spans 14 residues. CDR1 is KGHSH, CDR2 LQKENI, per germline. With 3 bases clipped from V and 3 bases from J, the junction kept 5 bases outside the gene matches. CDR3 bases: TGTGCCAGCTCACCGACAGGGCCTTACTACGAGCAGTACTTC. Its protein is CASSPTGPYYEQYF. Complete variable domain (other parts from reference TRBV18 and TRBJ2-7): NAGVMQNPRHLVRRRGQEARLRCSPMKGHSHVYWYRQLPEEGLKFMVYLQKENIIDESGMPKERFSAEFPKEGPSILRIQQVVRGDSAAYFCASSPTGPYYEQYFGPGTRLTVT.

This clone was seen a few times. The rearrangement joins TRBV6-6 to TRBJ2-2; 7 bases fit TRBD2. J was trimmed by 9 bases and V by 5 bases; bases with no gene match: 3. The germline V gene encodes CDR1 MNHNY and CDR2 SVGAGI (reference sequence). This CDR3 contains 12 residues. CDR3 in amino acids: CASSRLARELFF. CDR3 in DNA: TGTGCCAGCAGTAGACTAGCCCGGGAGCTGTTTTTT.

V and J are TRBV11-2 and TRBJ2-2, with TRBD2 identical over 13 bases. CDR1 and CDR2 from the germline V gene are SGHAT and FQNNGV. The CDR3 is 19 amino acids. V shed 1 base, J shed 2 bases, and the junction held 7 bases outside the gene matches. The CDR3: CASSLAHWTSGRNTGELFF. The DNA for the CDR3 is TGTGCCAGCAGCTTAGCACATTGGACTAGCGGGAGAAACACCGGGGAGCTGTTTTTT.

Comment on this clone: A much larger clone differs from this one at a single base, so this may be a read error. V and J are TRBV9 and TRBJ1-3; a possible D gene is TRBD1 (6 bases). CDR3 length: 16 amino acids. The germline CDR1 and CDR2 sequences are SGDLS and YYNGEE. CDR3 DNA sequence: TGTCCCAGCGGGCCTGGGGGGGCGAGAGGCGGAAACACCATATATTTT. Translation gives CPSGPGGARGGNTIYF. The full variable domain, its missing parts supplied by reference TRBV9 and TRBJ1-3, is DSGVTQTPKHLITATGQRVTLRCSPRSGDLSVYWYQQSLDQGLQFLIQYYNGEERAKGNILERFSAQQFPDLHSELNLSSLELGDSALYFCPSGPGGARGGNTIYFGEGSWLTVV.

A few counts support this clone. V and J are TRBV7-8 and TRBJ1-5; the D gene is possibly TRBD1 (6 bases). V lost 4 bases and J lost 0, with 25 bases in between. There are 20 residues in the CDR3. Germline CDR1 reads SGHVS; CDR2 reads FQNEAQ. CDR3 region: CASSYWGEYPGHYSNQPQHF. CDR3 in DNA: TGTGCCAGCAGCTACTGGGGTGAATACCCGGGACACTATAGCAATCAGCCCCAGCATTTT.

The genes are TRBV19 and TRBJ1-2, with D unclear. The CDR3 contains 15 residues. The ends were cut back, 2 bases at V and 4 bases at J, with 14 bases in the middle. From germline, CDR1 is LNHDA and CDR2 SQIVND (reference sequence). As DNA, the CDR3 is TGTGCCAGTAGTATATCAGAGCCTCTTACCTATGGCTACACCTTC. Translating it yields CASSISEPLTYGYTF.

This clone showed up just a few times. The chain's CDR3 is CASSHEGLPYYEQYF. CDR3 DNA: TGTGCCAGCAGCCACGAAGGGCTACCCTACTACGAGCAGTACTTC. V usage is TRBV7-2 and J usage is TRBJ2-7; D gene uncertain. Germline loops: CDR1 SGHTA, CDR2 FQGNSA. Trimming stripped 5 bases from V and 3 bases from J, with 17 bases between. The CDR3 extends over 15 amino acids.

The rearrangement uses TRBV11-1 and TRBJ2-7; D ambiguous. Germline CDR1 SGHAT, CDR2 FQDESV (reference sequence). This CDR3 spans 11 amino acids. Deletions cut 4 bases from V and 3 bases from J, with 4 bases between. The CDR3 region is CASSYNYEQYF. For the CDR3, the DNA is TGTGCCAGCAGCTATAACTACGAGCAGTACTTC. Together with reference TRBV11-1 and TRBJ2-7, the CDR3 gives the full variable domain: EAEVAQSPRYKITEKSQAVAFWCDPISGHATLYWYRQILGQGPELLVQFQDESVVDDSQLPKDRFSAERLKGVDSTLKIQPAELGDSAMYLCASSYNYEQYFGPGTRLTVT.

This clone is medium-sized. V and J are TRBV6-6 and TRBJ2-3, with D maybe TRBD2 (6 bases). Trimming cost V 7 bases and J 6 bases, with 14 bases left between them. Germline CDR1 and CDR2: MNHNY and SVGAGI (reference sequence). The CDR3 covers 13 residues. CDR3 coding DNA: TGTGCCAGCACCGGCGGGATGGGGGATACGCAGTATTTT. Its protein product is CASTGGMGDTQYF.

The chain combines TRBV14 with TRBJ2-1, with D tentatively TRBD2 (5 bases). The CDR3 has 18 amino acids. The V end lost 4 bases, the J end lost 2 bases, and 21 bases lay between the germline ends. Germline CDR1 is SGHDN and CDR2 is FVKESK. The CDR3 DNA reads TGTGCCAGCAGCCTGCGCATTCTTCGGGGATATCCCTACAATGAGCAGTTCTTC. Residues: CASSLRILRGYPYNEQFF.

To note about this clone: This likely reflects a read error, since a far larger clone is one base away. The V call is TRBV7-9, the J call TRBJ2-3; TRBD2 matches at 7 bases. The junction had 9 bases not matched to a gene; V was cut back by 1 base and J by 2 bases. Looked up from germline, CDR1 is SEHNR and CDR2 is FQNEAQ (reference sequence). The CDR3 has 17 amino acids. CDR3 residues: CASSLGVREMDTDTQYF. Written as DNA, the CDR3 is TGTGCCAGCAGCTTAGGTGTGCGGGAGATGGACACAGATACGCAGTATTTT.

The CDR3 DNA is TGTGCCAGCAGCAAAACATTTGACGGAAACACCATATATTTT. Protein sequence: CASSKTFDGNTIYF. J is TRBJ1-3 and V is TRBV6-5; D remains unclear. Trimming shortened V by 6 bases and J by 4 bases, and 13 bases separated the two germline ends. The CDR3 has 14 residues. Germline V lookup: CDR1 MNHEY, CDR2 SVGAGI.

The J gene is TRBJ1-1, the V gene TRBV6-6; D call uncertain. V gave up 4 bases and J gave up 8 bases, with 8 bases separating them. Germline CDR1 reads MNHNY; CDR2 reads SVGAGI (reference sequence). CDR3 size: 11 residues. Here the CDR3 reads CASSLGTEAFF. The CDR3 nucleotides are TGTGCCAGCAGTTTGGGCACAGAAGCTTTCTTT.

Worth noting for this clone: This may stem from a read error, because a much larger clone lies one nucleotide away. This same CDR3 is encoded by further DNA sequences in the sample. The gene calls are TRBV5-1 and TRBJ2-7; D might be TRBD1 (6 bases). This CDR3 contains 13 residues. The ends were cut back, 0 bases at V and 4 bases at J, with 8 bases in the middle. CDR1 is SGHRS and CDR2 is YFSETQ in the germline V gene. In DNA, the CDR3 is TGCGCCAGCAGCTTGGGGACAGTTTACGAGCAGTACTTC. Amino acid sequence: CASSLGTVYEQYF.

By proportion, this clone is medium-sized. Other DNA sequences within the sample encode an identical CDR3. The J gene is TRBJ1-2, the V gene TRBV6-5; D unclear. CDR3 length equals 15 residues. Per germline, CDR1 MNHEY and CDR2 SVGAGI. Between the trimmed V and J ends, which lost 2 bases and 4 bases, there was a span of 14 bases. CDR3 residues: CASSYGRGSLYGYTF. The CDR3 DNA reads as TGTGCCAGCAGTTACGGGAGAGGGAGTCTCTATGGCTACACCTTC.

This clone has a handful of counts. J is TRBJ2-7 and V is TRBV27; D unclear. The CDR3 consists of 14 residues. Germline V CDR1 and CDR2: MNHEY, SMNVEV (reference sequence). Trimming cost V 2 bases and J 2 bases, with 10 bases left between them. The CDR3 sequence is CASSLIDHTYEQYF. For the CDR3, the DNA is TGTGCCAGCAGTTTAATCGACCATACCTACGAGCAGTACTTC.

Within the sample, this clone is medium-sized. The V and J genes are TRBV4-2 and TRBJ1-1; tentative D call: TRBD1 (5 bases). Germline V gene lookup returns CDR1 LGHNA and CDR2 YNFKEQ. The CDR3 is 15 residues long. V was trimmed by 0 bases and J by 5 bases, leaving 13 bases between them. DNA of the CDR3: TGTGCCAGCAGCCAAGATCCCGGCGCAGGGACTGAAGCTTTCTTT. It encodes CASSQDPGAGTEAFF.

J is TRBJ2-3 and V is TRBV27, with 14 bases aligning to TRBD2. Looked up from germline, CDR1 is MNHEY and CDR2 is SMNVEV (reference sequence). There are 14 residues in the CDR3. V shed 9 bases and J 5 bases; nucleotides not matched to a gene: 4. CDR3 sequence reads: CASRLAGGGDTQYF. In DNA, the CDR3 is TGTGCCAGTCGACTAGCGGGAGGGGGAGATACGCAGTATTTT.

The chain uses TRBV9 and TRBJ2-1; D may match TRBD1 or TRBD2 (7 bases each). The CDR3 is made up of 15 amino acids. The germline V gene has CDR1 SGDLS and CDR2 YYNGEE. Trimming stripped 0 bases from V and 10 bases from J, with 17 bases between. As DNA, the CDR3 is TGTGCCAGCAGCGTAGATCCTAGCGGCAGGGGGGAGCAGTTCTTC. Amino acid sequence: CASSVDPSGRGEQFF.

V usage is TRBV12-5 and J usage is TRBJ2-4; TRBD1 matches 9 bases. The CDR3 sequence is 20 residues long. Germline trimming cut 2 bases from V and 8 bases from J; bases unmatched to any gene: 22. Germline V gives CDR1 LGHNT, CDR2 FRNRAP. The CDR3 loop is CASGLPSRTGARYPLDIQYF. The CDR3 DNA sequence: TGTGCTAGTGGTTTGCCCTCCCGGACAGGGGCCCGTTACCCCTTAGACATTCAGTACTTC.

The gene calls are TRBV28 and TRBJ1-2, with TRBD1 as a possible D gene (5 bases). This CDR3 has 16 residues. Per the germline V gene, CDR1 is MDHEN and CDR2 is SYDVKM. The germline V and J ends were trimmed by 0 bases and 6 bases, with 17 bases remaining between them. The CDR3 is CASSLWRTAGYDGYTF. The CDR3 nucleotides read TGTGCCAGCAGTTTATGGAGAACCGCAGGGTATGATGGCTACACCTTC.

The chain uses TRBV6-1 and TRBJ1-5, with D possibly being TRBD1 (6 bases). The CDR3 is 13 amino acids. The germline V and J ends were trimmed by 5 bases and 6 bases, with 11 bases remaining between them. From germline, CDR1 is MNHNS and CDR2 SASEGT. The CDR3 nucleotides are TGTGCCAGCAGTTGGGGGGCGCGTCAGCCCCAGCATTTT. Its translation is CASSWGARQPQHF.

By sample share, this clone is medium-sized (0.01 to 0.1%). The V gene is TRBV7-9, the J gene TRBJ2-2; the D is unclear. Germline lookup yields CDR1 SEHNR and CDR2 FQNEAQ (reference sequence). Deletions cut 1 base from V and 6 bases from J, with 9 bases between. CDR3 length equals 14 residues. Written as DNA, the CDR3 is TGTGCCAGCAGCTTAGTTGGTTTCGCCGGGGAGCTGTTTTTT. Amino acid sequence: CASSLVGFAGELFF.

In this sample, this clone turned up a few times. The chain joins TRBV9 to TRBJ2-5; 11 nucleotides align to TRBD2. CDR1 SGDLS and CDR2 YYNGEE come from the germline V gene. This CDR3 is 15 amino acids long. The V segment lost 0 bases and the J segment 5 bases; nucleotides outside the gene matches: 3. CDR3 coding DNA: TGTGCCAGCAGCGTAGCAGCTAGCGGGGGGGAGACCCAGTACTTC. Protein product: CASSVAASGGETQYF.

This clone was counted a few times. The rearrangement joins TRBV4-2 to TRBJ2-1; D unclear. The CDR3 spans 13 residues. Trimming took off 5 bases at V and 2 bases at J, with 7 bases between the two ends. CDR1 is LGHNA, CDR2 YNFKEQ, per germline. The CDR3 here is CASSLVPYNEQFF. CDR3 nucleotides: TGTGCCAGCAGCTTGGTGCCCTACAATGAGCAGTTCTTC.

There are a few counts of this clone. The same CDR3 can be traced to other DNA sequences in this sample. The chain joins TRBV30 to TRBJ1-2; possible D gene TRBD1, 6 bases. There are 12 residues in the CDR3. V gave up 3 bases and J gave up 8 bases, with 13 bases separating them. Germline V gives CDR1 GTSNPN, CDR2 SVGIG (reference sequence). CDR3 in DNA: TGTGCCTGGAGGGTCCAAGGGGGGGGCTACACCTTC. As protein: CAWRVQGGGYTF.

This chain links TRBV4-1 with TRBJ2-7, with D hard to call. Per the germline V gene, CDR1 is MGHRA and CDR2 is YSYEKL. V lost 5 bases and J lost 4, with 12 bases in between. CDR3 length: 13 residues. The chain's CDR3 is CASSFTQSYEQYF. CDR3 sequence (DNA): TGCGCCAGCAGCTTCACGCAATCGTACGAGCAGTACTTC.

V gene TRBV21-1 combines with J gene TRBJ1-6. TRBV21-1 represents a pseudogene. There are 18 residues in the CDR3. CDR3 region: CASRRAVATHTHNSPLHF. As DNA, the CDR3 is TGTGCCAGCAGAAGGGCAGTAGCTACACATACTCATAATTCACCCCTCCACTTT.

The chain couples TRBV4-2 to TRBJ2-3; 8 bases are shared with TRBD2. CDR1 is LGHNA, CDR2 YNFKEQ, per germline. This CDR3 is 15 amino acids long. With V trimmed by 4 bases and J by 5 bases, 8 bases remained unmatched. The CDR3 region has the DNA TGTGCCAGCAGCCGGGGACTAGTTGGGGGAGATACGCAGTATTTT. This sequence encodes CASSRGLVGGDTQYF.

This clone was observed a handful of times. The DNA for the CDR3 is TGTGCCAGCAGCTTAGTGGGGACTACCGCCTACGAGCAGTACTTC. It yields the protein CASSLVGTTAYEQYF. The V call is TRBV11-3, the J call TRBJ2-7; 7 bases are shared with TRBD2. V shed 1 base, J shed 2 bases, and the junction held 5 bases outside the gene matches. This CDR3 is built from 15 residues. Per germline, CDR1 SGHNT and CDR2 YENEEA.

The rearrangement uses TRBV7-3 and TRBJ2-2, with a weak D call TRBD1 (6 bases). CDR1 is SGHTA and CDR2 is FQGTGA in the germline V gene. V was shortened by 0 bases and J by 4 bases, with 6 bases between the two germline ends. This CDR3 is built from 14 residues. The CDR3 DNA reads TGTGCCAGCAGCTTAACAGGGGGCACCGGGGAGCTGTTTTTT. Its protein product is CASSLTGGTGELFF.

This clone was counted a few times. The chain uses TRBV7-2 and TRBJ2-7; TRBD2 agrees at 9 bases. The CDR3 loop spans 17 amino acids. The V gene end was trimmed by 2 bases and the J gene end by 2 bases; junction bases not matched to a gene: 10. Germline V gene sequence: CDR1 SGHTA, CDR2 FQGNSA. Written as DNA, the CDR3 is TGTGCCAGCAGCTTAATTCGGTGGGCGGGAGGGACCTACGAGCAGTACTTC. Translating it yields CASSLIRWAGGTYEQYF.